This T cell receptor beta chain is drawn from a study of blood T cell repertoires in COVID-19 (dated by TCRdb to the early 2020s). With respect to the entire study: Samples from collaborators originated in the United States, Italy and Spain and spanned both the acute and convalescent phases of COVID-19. The material from the prospective study consisted of cDNA or gDNA derived from T cells, B-cell-depleted T cells, or PBMCs. Deeply sampled blood TCRbeta repertoires from subjects exposed to, actively infected with, or recovered from COVID-19 were included in the dataset. The repertoires were made available in a free public database intended to serve as a resource for research on the immune response to SARS-CoV-2. Samples were obtained from the ongoing ImmuneRACE study (first 160 participants) and from approximately 1,200 subjects provided by 6 global collaborators. A de-identified subject ID, COVID-19 status, age in years and sex were almost always included in the sample metadata. Where HLA class I and class II types were available, the types were taken from metadata supplied by the sample provider, not from assay-based typing.

Study-wide findings and limitations: How much clinical and demographic metadata was included differed by source and by participant, and the metadata was provided uncurated.

One collaborating source in Seattle enrolled patients while the patients were actively infected and followed the patients over time throughout the course of disease. The collaborating institutions used their own protocols to collect whole blood in K2EDTA tubes. Collaborator samples were shipped for TCRbeta analysis as frozen whole blood, isolated PBMCs, or DNA extracted from either sample type. Measured from the cysteine to the phenylalanine, the CDR3 is 12 residues long. The only DNA kept is the CDR3, 36 bases in frame from the first base. Trimming removed 8 bases from V and 6 bases from J, leaving 11 bases between the germline ends. TCRbeta CDR3 regions were amplified from genomic DNA by means of the immunoSEQ Assay, a bias-controlled multiplex PCR. As for the authors' bioinformatics: Within the assay, amplification of reference gene primers was used to estimate how many nucleated cells each sample contained. To quantify the absolute abundance of each unique TCRbeta CDR3 rearrangement, sequence reads were collapsed and filtered. For each sample, productive Simpson clonality was calculated as the square root of Simpson's diversity index over productive rearrangements. The clones in this table, taken by TCRdb from immuneACCESS, are in-frame only. Not every clone is retained; where verified, under half of the shortfall comes from an unresolved V gene, and the cause of the rest is unknown. V, J and clone size are those of that table, while D and trimming were read from the DNA. The sample includes 150,000 to 200,000 clones, with around 81% observed a single time. The biggest ten clones account for around 12% of the sample.

Note on this clone: The target of this receptor is not known. No quality values exist for individual bases; no much larger clone is one base distant.

The clonotype was recovered from a woman older than 75 with COVID-19, enrolled during active disease. The sample was peripheral blood. The chain is assembled from TRBV12-3 or TRBV12-4 and TRBJ2-4; perhaps TRBD2 is the D gene, with 6 bases matching. The base sequence is TGTGCCAGCGGGGGGTCGGGAAACATTCAGTACTTC. This translates into CASGGSGNIQYF.